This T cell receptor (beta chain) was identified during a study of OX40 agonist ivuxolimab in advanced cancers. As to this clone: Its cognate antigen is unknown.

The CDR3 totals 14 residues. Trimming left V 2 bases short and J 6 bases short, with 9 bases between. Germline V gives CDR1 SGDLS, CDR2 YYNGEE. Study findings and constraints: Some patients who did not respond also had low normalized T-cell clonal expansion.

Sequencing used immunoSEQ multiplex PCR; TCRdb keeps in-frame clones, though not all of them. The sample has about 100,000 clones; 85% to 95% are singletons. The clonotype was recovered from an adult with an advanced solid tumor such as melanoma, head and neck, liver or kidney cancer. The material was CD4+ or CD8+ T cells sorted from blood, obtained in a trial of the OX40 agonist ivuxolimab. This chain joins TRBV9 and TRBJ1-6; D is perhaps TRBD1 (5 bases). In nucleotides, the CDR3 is TGTGCCAGCAGCGTGTTCCAGGGTAATTCACCCCTCCACTTT. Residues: CASSVFQGNSPLHF.